This entry lists 14 T cell receptor beta chains sequenced from one sample in a study of radiotherapy plus CTLA-4 blockade in lung cancer. Produced via immunoSEQ multiplex PCR; TCRdb's table is partial and in-frame only. The top ten clones hold approximately 3.4% of a sample with approximately 98,000 clones, about 81% of them seen once. The specimen was peripheral blood, collected from a patient treated with radiotherapy plus ipilimumab. The receptors shown here come from a human donor with non-small cell lung cancer who had a partial response to radiotherapy plus ipilimumab.

This chain connects TRBV11-3 to TRBJ1-1, with D possibly TRBD1 on 5 matching bases. The germline CDR1 and CDR2 sequences are SGHNT and YENEEA. CDR3 length: 13 residues. Trimming removed 5 bases at V and 4 bases at J, with 11 bases between. The CDR3 is CASSRGEGTEAFF. The DNA of the CDR3 is TGTGCCAGCAGCCGAGGGGAGGGCACTGAAGCTTTCTTT.

V gene TRBV18 combines with J gene TRBJ1-2; the D is unclear. The CDR3 contains 15 residues. In germline, CDR1 is KGHSH, CDR2 LQKENI. V gave up 1 base and J gave up 7 bases, with 16 bases separating them. CDR3 sequence reads: CASSPQTQTRGGYTF. CDR3 coding DNA: TGTGCCAGCTCACCACAAACTCAAACTCGGGGTGGCTACACCTTC.

The V gene is TRBV5-1, the J gene TRBJ2-2; a possible D gene is TRBD1 (6 bases). With 6 bases removed from V and 6 bases from J, the gap between germline ends came to 18 bases. The CDR3 is made up of 15 amino acids. Germline CDR1 SGHRS, CDR2 YFSETQ. The CDR3 loop reads CASTQGPGDPGELFF. The CDR3 nucleotides are TGCGCCAGCACACAGGGACCAGGGGATCCCGGGGAGCTGTTTTTT.

The J gene is TRBJ2-1, the V gene TRBV28; 8 bases map to TRBD2. Germline V gene data show CDR1 as MDHEN and CDR2 as SYDVKM. V lost 6 bases, J lost 0 bases, and 13 bases stayed unmatched. The CDR3 spans 18 residues. The CDR3 is CASSPGFSGVSSYNEQFF. The DNA of the CDR3 is TGTGCCAGCAGCCCCGGGTTTAGCGGGGTCAGCTCCTACAATGAGCAGTTCTTC.

This clone was counted between two and nine times. This chain uses TRBV2 with TRBJ2-7; 7 bases map to TRBD1. CDR3 length: 14 amino acids. J lost 3 bases, V lost 11 bases, and 13 bases had no gene match. The germline V gene encodes CDR1 SNHLY and CDR2 FYNNEI. This chain's CDR3 is CAGRRDSTFYEQYF. The DNA for the CDR3 is TGTGCCGGTAGAAGGGACAGTACCTTCTACGAGCAGTACTTC.

J is TRBJ2-5 and V is TRBV7-2; a possible D gene is TRBD1 (6 bases). CDR1 is SGHTA, CDR2 FQGNSA, per germline. The V and J ends lost 2 bases and 4 bases respectively, with 17 bases between them. The CDR3 spans 16 residues. The CDR3 region is CASSLFGTKARETQYF. CDR3 in DNA: TGTGCCAGCAGCTTATTCGGGACAAAGGCTAGAGAGACCCAGTACTTC.

This clone has just a few counts. The V and J genes are TRBV5-4 and TRBJ2-7, with 8 bases aligning to TRBD1. The CDR3 is 15 amino acids. Germline V gives CDR1 SGHNT, CDR2 YYREEE (reference sequence). V shed 4 bases and J 1 base; nucleotides not matched to a gene: 7. The CDR3 here is CASSQDRGVSYEQYF. CDR3 nucleotides: TGTGCCAGCAGCCAAGACAGGGGAGTGTCCTACGAGCAGTACTTC.

The V and J genes are TRBV11-2 and TRBJ2-7; 8 bases line up with TRBD1. The CDR3 contains 15 residues. V was pared by 5 bases and J by 6 bases, with 12 bases of the junction left unmatched. Germline CDR1 and CDR2: SGHAT and FQNNGV. CDR3 sequence: CASSITTGVTGEQYF. CDR3 DNA: TGTGCCAGCAGCATCACGACAGGGGTGACAGGCGAGCAGTACTTC.

The chain couples TRBV18 to TRBJ1-4, with D perhaps TRBD1 (5 bases). The CDR3 has 13 residues. V was clipped by 6 bases and J by 6 bases, with 11 bases between them. Germline CDR1 KGHSH, CDR2 LQKENI. The CDR3, as DNA: TGTGCCAGCTCTAAGGGCAGGGATGAAAAACTGTTTTTT. Its protein is CASSKGRDEKLFF.

The chain has TRBV6-1 and TRBJ1-1, with a possible D match to TRBD1 (5 bases). Trimming pared 4 bases from V and 5 bases from J, leaving 17 bases between. Germline CDR1 reads MNHNS; CDR2 reads SASEGT. The CDR3 runs to 15 residues. The CDR3 here is CASSVNGGVGTEAFF. DNA of the CDR3: TGTGCCAGCAGTGTCAATGGGGGGGTCGGAACTGAAGCTTTCTTT.

This clone was counted once. The chain combines TRBV5-4 with TRBJ2-7; 7 bases map to TRBD1. CDR3 size: 15 residues. The junction had 11 bases not matched to a gene; V was cut back by 4 bases and J by 4 bases. The germline CDR1 and CDR2 sequences are SGHNT and YYREEE (reference sequence). This CDR3 reads CASSPDRSFIYEQYF. The CDR3 DNA reads as TGTGCCAGCAGCCCGGACAGGTCCTTTATATACGAGCAGTACTTC.

V gene TRBV19 combines with J gene TRBJ1-1; 7 bases map to TRBD1. The V gene end was trimmed by 5 bases and the J gene end by 11 bases; junction bases not matched to a gene: 8. Germline assignment: CDR1 LNHDA and CDR2 SQIVND (reference sequence). The CDR3 totals 12 residues. The CDR3 coding sequence is TGTGCCAGTAGTGACCGGGACAGAACTGCTTTCTTT. This translates into CASSDRDRTAFF.

CDR3 sequence: CASSRTGTGGAGEELFF. CDR3 bases: TGTGCCAGCAGCCGGACCGGGACAGGGGGCGCCGGGGAGGAGCTGTTTTTT. The V gene is TRBV5-4, the J gene TRBJ2-2, with 12 bases aligning to TRBD1. CDR1 is SGHNT, CDR2 YYREEE, per germline (reference sequence). The V and J ends lost 4 bases and 10 bases, in that order; junction bases with no gene match: 14. The CDR3 is made up of 17 amino acids.

This sequence joins TRBV11-2 and TRBJ1-3; weak D call: TRBD1 (6 bases). Germline lookup yields CDR1 SGHAT and CDR2 FQNNGV. The CDR3 extends over 16 amino acids. V was clipped by 5 bases and J by 0 bases, with 14 bases between them. CDR3 nucleotide sequence: TGTGCCAGCAGCCCTCGAAAGGGGGTCTCTGGAAACACCATATATTTT. Amino acid sequence: CASSPRKGVSGNTIYF.